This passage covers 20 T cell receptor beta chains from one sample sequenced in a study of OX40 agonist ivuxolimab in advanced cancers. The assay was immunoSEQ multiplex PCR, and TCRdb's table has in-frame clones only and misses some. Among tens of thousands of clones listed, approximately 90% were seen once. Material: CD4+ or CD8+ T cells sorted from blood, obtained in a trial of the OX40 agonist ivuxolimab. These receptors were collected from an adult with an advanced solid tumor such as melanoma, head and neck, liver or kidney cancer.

Here the CDR3 reads CASSEGQGSYNEQFF. The CDR3 nucleotides read TGTGCCAGCAGTGAAGGACAGGGATCCTACAATGAGCAGTTCTTC. The chain is built from TRBV2 and TRBJ2-1, with 7 bases identical to TRBD1. The CDR3 totals 15 residues. The germline CDR1 and CDR2 sequences are SNHLY and FYNNEI. Trimming removed 1 base from V and 1 base from J; junction bases left unmatched: 1.

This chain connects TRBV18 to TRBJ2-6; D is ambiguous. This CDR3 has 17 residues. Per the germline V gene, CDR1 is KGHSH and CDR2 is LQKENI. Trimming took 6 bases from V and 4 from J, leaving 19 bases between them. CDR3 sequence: CASSPDLIPGGANVLTF. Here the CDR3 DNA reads TGTGCCAGCTCTCCCGACCTAATCCCGGGCGGGGCCAACGTCCTGACTTTC.

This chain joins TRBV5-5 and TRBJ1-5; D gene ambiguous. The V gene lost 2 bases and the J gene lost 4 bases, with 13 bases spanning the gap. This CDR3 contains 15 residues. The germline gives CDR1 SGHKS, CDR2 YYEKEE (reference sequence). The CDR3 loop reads CASSLEGLGNQPQHF. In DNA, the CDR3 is TGTGCCAGCAGCTTAGAAGGGTTAGGTAATCAGCCCCAGCATTTT.

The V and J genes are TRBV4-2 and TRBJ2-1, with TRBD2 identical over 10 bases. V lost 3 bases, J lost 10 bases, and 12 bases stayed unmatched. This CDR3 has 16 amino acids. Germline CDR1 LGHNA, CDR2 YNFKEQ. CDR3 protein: CASSHSSGGVREEQFF. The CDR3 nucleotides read TGTGCCAGCAGCCATTCAAGCGGGGGGGTTCGGGAGGAGCAGTTCTTC.

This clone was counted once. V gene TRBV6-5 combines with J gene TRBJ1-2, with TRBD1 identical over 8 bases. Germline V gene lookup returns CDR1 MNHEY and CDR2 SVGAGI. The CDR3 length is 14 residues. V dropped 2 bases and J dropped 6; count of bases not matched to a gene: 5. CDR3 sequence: CASSYRRTGNGYTF. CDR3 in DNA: TGTGCCAGCAGTTACCGGAGGACAGGGAATGGCTACACCTTC.

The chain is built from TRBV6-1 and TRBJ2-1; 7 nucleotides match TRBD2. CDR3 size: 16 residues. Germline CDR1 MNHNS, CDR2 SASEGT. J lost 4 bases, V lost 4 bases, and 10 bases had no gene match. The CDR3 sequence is CASSGEGKGWYNEQFF. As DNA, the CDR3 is TGTGCCAGCAGTGGGGAGGGTAAAGGGTGGTACAATGAGCAGTTCTTC.

The CDR3 DNA reads TGTGCCACCTCATTCAGGGAGGCAGATACGCAGTATTTT. Protein sequence: CATSFREADTQYF. The rearrangement uses TRBV7-2 and TRBJ2-3; weak D call: TRBD2 (6 bases). Trimming shortened V by 10 bases and J by 4 bases, and 15 bases separated the two germline ends. CDR1 is SGHTA and CDR2 is FQGNSA in the germline V gene. The CDR3 consists of 13 residues.

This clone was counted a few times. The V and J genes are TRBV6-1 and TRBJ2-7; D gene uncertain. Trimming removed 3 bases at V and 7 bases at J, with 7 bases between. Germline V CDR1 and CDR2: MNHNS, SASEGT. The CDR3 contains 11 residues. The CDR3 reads CASSDFLEQYF. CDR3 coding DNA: TGTGCCAGCAGTGATTTTTTAGAGCAGTACTTC.

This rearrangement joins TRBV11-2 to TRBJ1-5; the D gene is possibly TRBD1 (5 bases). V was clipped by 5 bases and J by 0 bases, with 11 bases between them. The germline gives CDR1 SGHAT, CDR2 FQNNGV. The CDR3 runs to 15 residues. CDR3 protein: CASSERDGSNQPQHF. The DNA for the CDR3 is TGTGCCAGCAGCGAAAGGGACGGTAGCAATCAGCCCCAGCATTTT.

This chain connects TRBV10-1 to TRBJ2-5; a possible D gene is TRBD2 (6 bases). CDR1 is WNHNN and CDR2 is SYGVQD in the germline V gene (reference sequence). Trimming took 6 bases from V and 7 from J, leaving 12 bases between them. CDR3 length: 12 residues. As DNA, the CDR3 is TGCGCCAGCAGCCCGAACGGGGGGACCCAGTACTTC. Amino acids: CASSPNGGTQYF.

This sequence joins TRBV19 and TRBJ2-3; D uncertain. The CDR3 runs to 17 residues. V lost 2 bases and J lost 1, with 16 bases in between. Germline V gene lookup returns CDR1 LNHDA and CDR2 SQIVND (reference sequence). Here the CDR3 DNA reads TGTGCCAGTAGTATAAAGGGAATCGGAGTTCGCACAGATACGCAGTATTTT. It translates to CASSIKGIGVRTDTQYF.

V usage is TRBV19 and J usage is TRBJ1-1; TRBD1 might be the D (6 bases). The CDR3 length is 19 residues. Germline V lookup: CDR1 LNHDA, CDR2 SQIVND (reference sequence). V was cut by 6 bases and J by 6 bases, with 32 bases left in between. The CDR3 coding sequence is TGTGCCAGTAGAGAGAGGGGGGGGGATTTTGTTTCCCTTTACCCTGAAGCTTTCTTT. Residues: CASRERGGDFVSLYPEAFF.

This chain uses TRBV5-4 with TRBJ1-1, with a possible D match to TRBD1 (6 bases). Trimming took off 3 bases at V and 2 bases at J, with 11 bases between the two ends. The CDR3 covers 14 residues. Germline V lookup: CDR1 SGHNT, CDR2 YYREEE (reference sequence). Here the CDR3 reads CASSWDISNTEAFF. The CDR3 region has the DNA TGTGCCAGCAGCTGGGACATTAGCAACACTGAAGCTTTCTTT.

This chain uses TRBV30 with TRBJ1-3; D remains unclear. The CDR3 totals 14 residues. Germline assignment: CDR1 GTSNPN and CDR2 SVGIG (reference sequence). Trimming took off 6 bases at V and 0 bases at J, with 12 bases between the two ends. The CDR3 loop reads CACPQDLSGNTIYF. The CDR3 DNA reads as TGTGCCTGTCCCCAGGACCTCTCTGGAAACACCATATATTTT. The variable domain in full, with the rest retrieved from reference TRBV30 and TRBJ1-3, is SQTIHQWPATLVQPVGSPLSLECTVEGTSNPNLYWYRQAAGRGLQLLFYSVGIGQISSEVPQNLSASRPQDRQFILSSKKLLLSDSGFYLCACPQDLSGNTIYFGEGSWLTVV.

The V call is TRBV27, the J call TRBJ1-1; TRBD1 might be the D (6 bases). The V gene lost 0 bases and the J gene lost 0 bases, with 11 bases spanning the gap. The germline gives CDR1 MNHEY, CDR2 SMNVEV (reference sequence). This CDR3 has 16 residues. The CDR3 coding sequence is TGTGCCAGCAGTTTATCGGTGGACAGATTGAACACTGAAGCTTTCTTT. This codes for CASSLSVDRLNTEAFF.

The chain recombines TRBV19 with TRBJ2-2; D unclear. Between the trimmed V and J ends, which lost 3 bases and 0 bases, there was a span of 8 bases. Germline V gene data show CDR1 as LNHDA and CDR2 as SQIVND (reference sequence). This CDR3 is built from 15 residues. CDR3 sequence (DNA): TGTGCCAGTAGTATTCGGTCTGCGAACACCGGGGAGCTGTTTTTT. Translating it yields CASSIRSANTGELFF.

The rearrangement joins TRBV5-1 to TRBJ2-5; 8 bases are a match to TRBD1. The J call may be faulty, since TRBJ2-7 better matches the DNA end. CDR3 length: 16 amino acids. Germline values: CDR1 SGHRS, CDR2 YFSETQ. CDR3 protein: CASSIRVGQGAYEQYF. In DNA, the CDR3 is TGCGCCAGCAGCATCCGTGTAGGACAGGGAGCCTACGAGCAGTACTTC.

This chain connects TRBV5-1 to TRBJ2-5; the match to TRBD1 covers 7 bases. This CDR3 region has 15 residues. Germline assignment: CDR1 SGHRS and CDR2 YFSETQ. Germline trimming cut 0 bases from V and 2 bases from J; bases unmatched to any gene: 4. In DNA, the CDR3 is TGCGCCAGCAGCTTGGAGGACAGGCAACAAGAGACCCAGTACTTC. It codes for CASSLEDRQQETQYF.

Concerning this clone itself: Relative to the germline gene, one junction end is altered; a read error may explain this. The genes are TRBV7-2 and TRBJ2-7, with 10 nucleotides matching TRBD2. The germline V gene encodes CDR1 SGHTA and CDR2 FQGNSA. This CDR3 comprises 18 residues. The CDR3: CASSQLAGLSGVSHEQYF. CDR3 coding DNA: TGTGCCAGCAGCCAACTAGCGGGGCTATCGGGGGTCTCCCACGAGCAGTACTTC.

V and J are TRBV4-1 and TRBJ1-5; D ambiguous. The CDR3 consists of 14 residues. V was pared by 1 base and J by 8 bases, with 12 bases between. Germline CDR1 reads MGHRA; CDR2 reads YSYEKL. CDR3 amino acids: CASSQVARVEPQHF. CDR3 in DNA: TGCGCCAGCAGCCAAGTAGCCCGGGTGGAGCCCCAGCATTTT.